The 27 T cell receptor beta chains below come from one sample, sequenced in a study of blood T cell repertoires in COVID-19. TCRdb's table, derived via immunoSEQ multiplex PCR, lists solely in-frame clones and lacks some. Here the sample spans a few hundred thousand clones, 80% to 90% being singletons. Sequencing input: peripheral blood. These receptors originate from a woman older than 75 with acute or convalescent COVID-19.

The chain joins TRBV7-9 to TRBJ1-5, with D perhaps matching TRBD1 (5 bases). V was trimmed by 5 bases and J by 3 bases, leaving 11 bases between them. The CDR3 loop spans 14 amino acids. Germline V gene sequence: CDR1 SEHNR, CDR2 FQNEAQ (reference sequence). The CDR3 here is CASSRPGFNQPQHF. CDR3 nucleotides: TGTGCCAGCAGCCGGCCAGGGTTCAATCAGCCCCAGCATTTT. The complete variable domain, with remaining parts taken from reference TRBV7-9 and TRBJ1-5, reads DTGVSQNPRHKITKRGQNVTFRCDPISEHNRLYWYRQTLGQGPEFLTYFQNEAQLEKSRLLSDRFSAERPKGSFSTLEIQRTEQGDSAMYLCASSRPGFNQPQHFGDGTRLSIL.

J is TRBJ1-4 and V is TRBV28; D possibly corresponds to TRBD1 (6 bases). Trimming shortened V by 10 bases and J by 2 bases, and 17 bases separated the two germline ends. This CDR3 region has 15 residues. Germline V gives CDR1 MDHEN, CDR2 SYDVKM. The CDR3 nucleotides are TGTGCCACCTTTGGGGGGGCTGATACTAATGAAAAACTGTTTTTT. This encodes CATFGGADTNEKLFF.

V is TRBV4-3 and J is TRBJ2-1; 8 positions agree with TRBD2. The V gene end was trimmed by 3 bases and the J gene end by 1 base; junction bases not matched to a gene: 5. CDR1 is LGHNA, CDR2 YSLEER, per germline. The CDR3 has 16 residues. This CDR3 is CASSQVGGGSYNEQFF. The CDR3 DNA reads TGCGCCAGCAGCCAGGTCGGGGGGGGATCCTACAATGAGCAGTTCTTC.

The chain joins TRBV6-1 to TRBJ1-2; no clear D gene. The CDR3 has 13 residues. Trimming left V 2 bases short and J 5 bases short, with 9 bases between. Germline CDR1 MNHNS, CDR2 SASEGT. The CDR3 nucleotides are TGTGCCAGCAGTGAACTTAGTCTATATGGCTACACCTTC. Its protein product is CASSELSLYGYTF.

The chain links TRBV6-2 or TRBV6-3 to TRBJ2-3; D call uncertain. CDR3 length: 14 residues. Germline CDR1 reads MNHEY; CDR2 reads SVGEGT. V was pared by 2 bases and J by 4 bases, with 10 bases between. The CDR3 reads CASSYSRMADTQYF. The CDR3 coding sequence is TGTGCCAGCAGTTACAGCCGTATGGCAGATACGCAGTATTTT.

This rearrangement joins TRBV6-5 to TRBJ1-1; 8 bases line up with TRBD1. Trimming took 4 bases from V and 4 from J; bases not matched to a gene: 5. The germline gives CDR1 MNHEY, CDR2 SVGAGI. CDR3 size: 14 residues. CDR3 coding DNA: TGTGCCAGCAGTTCGGACAGGGATCTCACTGAAGCTTTCTTT. Amino acids: CASSSDRDLTEAFF.

The rearrangement uses TRBV5-1 and TRBJ2-2, with 8 positions matching TRBD1. The CDR3 has 15 residues. In germline, CDR1 is SGHRS, CDR2 YFSETQ. V was pared by 3 bases and J by 1 base, with 2 bases of the junction left unmatched. The CDR3 DNA reads as TGCGCCAGCAGCTCCGGGACAGGGAACACCGGGGAGCTGTTTTTT. The encoded protein is CASSSGTGNTGELFF.

The chain links TRBV6-5 to TRBJ2-7, with 9 bases matching TRBD1. Germline CDR1 reads MNHEY; CDR2 reads SVGAGI. V gave up 2 bases and J gave up 3 bases; unmatched junction bases: 5. The CDR3 covers 15 residues. The CDR3 bases are TGTGCCAGCAGTTACGAGGGACAGGGTTTCTACGAGCAGTACTTC. It yields the protein CASSYEGQGFYEQYF.

This rearrangement joins TRBV9 to TRBJ2-3, with TRBD2 matching 11 bases. With 4 bases clipped from V and 5 bases from J, the junction kept 3 bases outside the gene matches. The CDR3 is 14 amino acids. Germline V lookup: CDR1 SGDLS, CDR2 YYNGEE. Here the CDR3 DNA reads TGTGCCAGCAGCATGGGACTAGCGGTAGATACGCAGTATTTT. The encoded protein is CASSMGLAVDTQYF. Based on the CDR3 plus reference TRBV9 and TRBJ2-3, the full variable domain is DSGVTQTPKHLITATGQRVTLRCSPRSGDLSVYWYQQSLDQGLQFLIQYYNGEERAKGNILERFSAQQFPDLHSELNLSSLELGDSALYFCASSMGLAVDTQYFGPGTRLTVL.

The V gene is TRBV7-3, the J gene TRBJ2-2; tentatively, D is TRBD1 (6 bases). The CDR3 loop spans 14 amino acids. Germline V gene sequence: CDR1 SGHTA, CDR2 FQGTGA. V lost 6 bases to trimming and J lost 2 bases, with 10 bases between them. This chain's CDR3 is CASRQQGNTGELFF. CDR3 DNA sequence: TGTGCCAGCAGACAACAGGGAAACACCGGGGAGCTGTTTTTT.

The V call is TRBV7-2, the J call TRBJ2-7; 9 bases agree with TRBD2. V shed 1 base and J 2 bases; nucleotides not matched to a gene: 3. The CDR3 sequence is 15 residues long. CDR1 is SGHTA, CDR2 FQGNSA, per germline. For the CDR3, the DNA is TGTGCCAGCAGCTTAGTAGGGACTAGCCCCTACGAGCAGTACTTC. Translating gives CASSLVGTSPYEQYF.

The chain uses TRBV27 and TRBJ1-6; no clear D gene. This CDR3 spans 15 amino acids. V was pared by 2 bases and J by 6 bases, with 11 bases between. The germline CDR1 and CDR2 sequences are MNHEY and SMNVEV (reference sequence). DNA of the CDR3: TGTGCCAGCAGTTTAAATTGGCAGGCTAATTCACCCCTCCACTTT. It translates to CASSLNWQANSPLHF.

The V call is TRBV28, the J call TRBJ1-1, with D uncertain. CDR1 is MDHEN, CDR2 SYDVKM, per germline. This CDR3 is 15 amino acids long. Trimming left V 5 bases short and J 1 base short, with 14 bases between. The CDR3 loop reads CASSLHSRQNTEAFF. The CDR3 DNA follows: TGTGCCAGCAGTCTCCACTCCCGACAGAACACTGAAGCTTTCTTT.

The chain couples TRBV19 to TRBJ1-5; 7 bases map to TRBD1. This CDR3 is built from 13 residues. J gave up 4 bases and V 8 bases, and 5 bases lay outside the gene matches. CDR1 is LNHDA and CDR2 is SQIVND in the germline V gene (reference sequence). CDR3 in DNA: TGTGCCAGTTTGGGACAGCTTAATCAGCCCCAGCATTTT. Protein product: CASLGQLNQPQHF.

The V call is TRBV2, the J call TRBJ2-7, with no clear D. Germline V gives CDR1 SNHLY, CDR2 FYNNEI. Trimming removed 6 bases from V and 1 base from J, with 13 bases in between. The CDR3 covers 14 residues. The CDR3 loop is CASRRLPSSYEQYF. CDR3 DNA sequence: TGTGCCAGCAGGAGACTGCCGTCTTCCTACGAGCAGTACTTC.

The CDR3, as DNA: TGTGCCAGCAGAGCGGGACAGGGGGCTGGAGAGACCCAGTACTTC. Encoded protein: CASRAGQGAGETQYF. The chain couples TRBV28 to TRBJ2-5, with 12 bases aligning to TRBD1. Germline CDR1 is MDHEN and CDR2 is SYDVKM. Trimming at V came to 6 bases and at J to 4 bases, leaving 6 bases not matched to a gene. This CDR3 has 15 residues.

The chain links TRBV7-2 to TRBJ2-1; 8 nucleotides align to TRBD1. CDR1 is SGHTA and CDR2 is FQGNSA in the germline V gene. V lost 1 base to trimming and J lost 8 bases; unmatched junction nucleotides: 13. The CDR3 spans 17 residues. Here the CDR3 DNA reads TGTGCCAGCAGCTTAGACCCACCCGGTGCAGGGGGCGATGAGCAGTTCTTC. Translation: CASSLDPPGAGGDEQFF.

This clone was found a few times. The CDR3 nucleotides are TGCGCCAGCAGCCAAAACCCCGGGGGCAATGAGCAGTTCTTC. Translation: CASSQNPGGNEQFF. V usage is TRBV4-3 and J usage is TRBJ2-1, with D tentatively TRBD2 (6 bases). Germline V gives CDR1 LGHNA, CDR2 YSLEER. The length of the CDR3 is 14 residues. The V end lost 2 bases, the J end lost 6 bases, and 11 bases lay between the germline ends.

This clone occurred a few times. This chain joins TRBV7-2 and TRBJ1-6, with 10 bases aligning to TRBD1. This CDR3 spans 15 amino acids. Germline V lookup: CDR1 SGHTA, CDR2 FQGNSA. With V trimmed by 5 bases and J by 6 bases, 4 bases remained unmatched. CDR3 nucleotide sequence: TGTGCCAGCAGCCCCCGGGACAGGGGTAATTCACCCCTCCACTTT. Protein: CASSPRDRGNSPLHF.

The chain carries TRBV19 and TRBJ2-7, with 12 bases that match TRBD2. This CDR3 spans 15 amino acids. Per the germline V gene, CDR1 is LNHDA and CDR2 is SQIVND (reference sequence). Trimming cost V 3 bases and J 6 bases; bases outside gene matches: 6. In DNA form, the CDR3 reads TGTGCCAGTAGTATCGCAAGACTAGCGGGAGCCGAGCAGTACTTC. It is translated as CASSIARLAGAEQYF.

The sample holds a few counts of this clone. V usage is TRBV6-6 and J usage is TRBJ2-1; the match to TRBD2 covers 12 bases. Germline V CDR1 and CDR2: MNHNY, SVGAGI (reference sequence). The J segment lost 6 bases and the V segment lost 7 bases, leaving 4 bases of the junction unmatched. The CDR3 sequence is 14 residues long. The CDR3 region has the DNA TGTGCCAGCATCAAGACTAGCGGGGGCAATGAGCAGTTCTTC. This sequence encodes CASIKTSGGNEQFF.

The chain has TRBV18 and TRBJ1-3, with 7 bases that match TRBD1. Germline V lookup: CDR1 KGHSH, CDR2 LQKENI. The CDR3 contains 15 residues. The ends lost 2 bases at V and 2 bases at J; junction bases unmatched: 3. The CDR3 region is CASSPNRGPGNTIYF. Written as DNA, the CDR3 is TGTGCCAGCTCACCAAACAGGGGTCCTGGAAACACCATATATTTT.

This rearrangement joins TRBV29-1 to TRBJ2-7, with unresolved D. Germline V gene lookup returns CDR1 SQVTM and CDR2 ANQGSEA. CDR3 length equals 11 residues. V was cut by 4 bases and J by 3 bases, with 7 bases left in between. CDR3 in amino acids: CSVARDYEQYF. The CDR3, as DNA: TGCAGCGTTGCAAGAGACTACGAGCAGTACTTC.

The V gene is TRBV11-2, the J gene TRBJ2-7; 10 bases agree with TRBD1. The trim removed 8 bases at V and 4 bases at J, leaving 8 bases unmatched. This CDR3 has 14 residues. Germline CDR1 reads SGHAT; CDR2 reads FQNNGV. This CDR3 reads CASGDRGLGYEQYF. CDR3 DNA sequence: TGTGCCAGCGGCGACAGGGGGCTAGGTTACGAGCAGTACTTC.

The rearrangement uses TRBV27 and TRBJ2-5, with 7 bases aligning to TRBD2. The CDR3 covers 15 residues. Germline values: CDR1 MNHEY, CDR2 SMNVEV (reference sequence). V shed 5 bases, J shed 5 bases, and the junction held 11 bases outside the gene matches. CDR3 coding DNA: TGTGCCAGCAGTCTAAACCCAGCGGGAACGGAGACCCAGTACTTC. It codes for CASSLNPAGTETQYF.

The V and J genes are TRBV13 and TRBJ2-1; 14 bases line up with TRBD2. Trimming removed 4 bases from V and 10 bases from J; junction bases left unmatched: 3. CDR1 PRHDT and CDR2 FYEKMQ come from the germline V gene (reference sequence). The CDR3 length is 14 residues. The DNA of the CDR3 is TGTGCCAGCAGCTGGACTAGCGGGAGGCAGGAGCAGTTCTTC. Its protein product is CASSWTSGRQEQFF.

The chain joins TRBV5-3 to TRBJ2-7; the D is unclear. TRBV5-3 is filed as an ORF, its function uncertain. Trimming shortened V by 2 bases and J by 0 bases, and 6 bases separated the two germline ends. CDR3 size: 13 residues. CDR3 sequence reads: CARSFWSSYEQYF. The CDR3, as DNA: TGTGCCAGAAGCTTCTGGAGCTCCTACGAGCAGTACTTC.